This T cell receptor (beta chain) was sequenced for a study of cytomegalovirus exposure and HLA in healthy donors. Study at large: The roughly 120 validation repertoires, a later analysis reported, used the same platform as the 600 to 700 first-cohort repertoires.

Profiled with immunoSEQ multiplex PCR; TCRdb holds only in-frame clones, not every one. Found here are about 240,000 clones, around 86% of them singletons; the top ten hold around 1.2%. Germline values: CDR1 MGHDK, CDR2 SYGVNS. After removal of 0 bases from V and 7 bases from J, the junction contained 10 bases not matched to a gene. CDR3 length equals 17 residues. In the case of this clone: Antigen specificity is unknown.

Study observations and caveats: Overall, about 160 TCR beta chains were annotated as cytomegalovirus-associated. Cytomegalovirus status was reportedly diagnosed by the classifier with high specificity and sensitivity. Subsequent analysis revealed that first-cohort TCR clusters tended to co-occur in the 120 or so validation repertoires.

Sequenced material: PBMCs. The receptor was isolated from a woman aged 25 to 39 in good health and CMV-seropositive. J is TRBJ2-2 and V is TRBV25-1; 8 nucleotides match TRBD2. This CDR3 is CASSEYFAGGSNGELFF. DNA for the CDR3: TGTGCCAGCAGTGAATATTTCGCGGGAGGCAGTAACGGGGAGCTGTTTTTT.